This T cell receptor beta chain stems from a study of blood T cell repertoires in COVID-19. Study-wide context: COVID-19 samples from acute and convalescent phases originated in the United States, Italy and Spain. From T cells, B-cell-depleted T cells, or PBMCs came the material, which was cDNA or gDNA.

CDR1 and CDR2 (germline): SGHVS, FQNEAQ. This CDR3 region has 19 residues. With V trimmed by 3 bases and J by 4 bases, 12 bases remained unmatched. Authors' methods: Reference gene primer amplification in the assay estimated nucleated cell counts. Sequencing was performed with immunoSEQ multiplex PCR; in TCRdb, only in-frame clones are kept and a portion is missing. That table is the source of V, J and clone size, and D and trimming were worked out from the DNA. The sample comprises approximately 150,000 clones, 87% of which are singletons, and around 1.3% rests with the top ten. Participant ages covered about 18 to 95 years across 24 US areas.

The V gene is TRBV7-8, the J gene TRBJ2-2, with 12 bases matching TRBD2. The origin of this receptor is a human donor with acute COVID-19. The donor label of this sample is uncertain. Sequencing was carried out using PBMCs or T cells enriched from blood (not recorded which). The CDR3 nucleotides read TGTGCCAGCAGCTTGGGCCTCCTAGCGGGGGGGCTTGGCACCGGGGAGCTGTTTTTT. Its translation is CASSLGLLAGGLGTGELFF.